One sample yielded the 5 T cell receptor beta chains listed below, sequenced in a study of T cells after yellow fever vaccination. Each CDR3 protein is one row after TCRdb ran MiXCR on the 5' RACE reads. The sample lists about 170,000 distinct CDR3 sequences; approximately 6.2% were seen once. This sample comprised CD4+ T cells sorted from PBMCs, obtained on the day of the first yellow fever vaccination. All receptors come from a man younger than 30 who received the YFV17D yellow fever vaccine.

The rearrangement joins TRBV6-2 or TRBV6-3 to TRBJ2-1; D unclear. CDR1 is MNHEY, CDR2 SVGEGT, per germline. V was clipped by 4 bases and J by 3 bases, with 16 bases between them. The CDR3 sequence is 16 residues long. The CDR3 bases are TGTGCCAGCAGTTGGATGACCATCGCTGGCTACAATGAGCAGTTCTTC. Translated: CASSWMTIAGYNEQFF.

There are many counts of this clonotype. The chain couples TRBV4-3 to TRBJ1-2; 8 positions agree with TRBD1. Losses at the gene ends were 5 bases for V and 4 bases for J; bases not matched to a gene: 3. This CDR3 comprises 13 residues. The V gene's germline CDR1 is LGHNA and CDR2 YSLEER. CDR3 DNA: TGCGCCAGCAGCTTCGGACAGGGCTATGGCTACACCTTC. It codes for CASSFGQGYGYTF.

This clonotype was found many times. The chain couples TRBV20-1 to TRBJ2-7; TRBD1 matches at 8 bases. V was pared by 1 base and J by 5 bases, with 4 bases of the junction left unmatched. The length of the CDR3 is 13 residues. Germline CDR1 is DFQATT and CDR2 is SNEGSKA (reference sequence). The CDR3 DNA follows: TGCAGTGCTAGAGCTGGACAGGGTGACGAGCAGTACTTC. It is translated as CSARAGQGDEQYF.

This clonotype was observed at least ten times. The chain has TRBV5-1 and TRBJ1-1; TRBD1 matches 7 bases. J lost 8 bases, V lost 7 bases, and 14 bases had no gene match. CDR1 is SGHRS and CDR2 is YFSETQ in the germline V gene. The CDR3 sequence is 14 residues long. In DNA form, the CDR3 reads TGCGCCAGCGGATCCTCCCAGGGACAGCTCGAAGCTTTCTTT. It specifies CASGSSQGQLEAFF.

Comments on this clonotype: A much larger clone lies one base from this, so it may be a read error. The V and J genes are TRBV2 and TRBJ2-7; no clear D gene. Germline V lookup: CDR1 SNHLY, CDR2 FYNNEI. The CDR3 consists of 13 residues. CDR3 in DNA: TGTGCCAGCAGTGAAGCGCACTCCCACGAGCAGTACTTC. Translated: CASSEAHSHEQYF.